This T cell receptor beta chain was retrieved from a study of blood T cell repertoires in COVID-19. Study background: Researchers got acute and convalescent COVID-19 samples from the United States, Italy and Spain. Sources were T cells, B-cell-depleted T cells, or PBMCs; the material itself was cDNA or gDNA.

CDR3 length: 14 residues. Germline CDR1 reads SGHTA; CDR2 reads FQGNSA. Trimming removed 5 bases from V and 4 bases from J, with 12 bases in between. In the original processing: Scientists estimated how many nucleated cells there were by amplifying reference gene primers. Profiling relied on immunoSEQ multiplex PCR, and the TCRdb table lists in-frame clones only, not all of them. V, J and clone size are those of that table, while D and trimming were read from the DNA. The table has around 83,000 clones, around 85% seen once. This receptor was taken from a woman in her 70s with acute or convalescent COVID-19. The chain joins TRBV7-2 to TRBJ2-1; D not certain. Sequencing was performed on peripheral blood. CDR3 protein: CASSGTRVYNEQFF. The CDR3 DNA reads as TGTGCCAGCAGCGGTACCCGGGTATACAATGAGCAGTTCTTC.